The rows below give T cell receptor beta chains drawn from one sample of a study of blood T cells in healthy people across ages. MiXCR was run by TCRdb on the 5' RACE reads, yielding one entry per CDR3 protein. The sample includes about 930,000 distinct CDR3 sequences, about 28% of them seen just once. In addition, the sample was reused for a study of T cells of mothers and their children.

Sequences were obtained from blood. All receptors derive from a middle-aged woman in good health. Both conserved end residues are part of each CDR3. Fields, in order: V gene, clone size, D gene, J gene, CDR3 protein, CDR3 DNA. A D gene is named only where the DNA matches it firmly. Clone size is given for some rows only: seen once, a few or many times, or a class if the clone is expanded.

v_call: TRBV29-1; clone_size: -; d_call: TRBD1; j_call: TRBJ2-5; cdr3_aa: CSASTGANEQYF; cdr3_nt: TGCAGCGCCTCGACAGGGGCCAATGAGCAGTACTTC
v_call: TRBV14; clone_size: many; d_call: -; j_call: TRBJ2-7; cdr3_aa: CASSQDGSSYEQYF; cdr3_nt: TGTGCCAGCAGCCAGGACGGTAGCTCCTACGAGCAGTACTTC
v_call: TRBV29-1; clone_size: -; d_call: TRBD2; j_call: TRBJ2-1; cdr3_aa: CSVKLAGGLRGEQFF; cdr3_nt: TGCAGCGTTAAGCTAGCGGGGGGACTCCGGGGTGAGCAGTTCTTC
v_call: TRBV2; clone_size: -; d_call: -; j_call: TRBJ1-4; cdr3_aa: CASSDHQAGGEKLFF; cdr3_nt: TGTGCCAGCAGTGACCACCAGGCCGGGGGTGAAAAACTGTTTTTT
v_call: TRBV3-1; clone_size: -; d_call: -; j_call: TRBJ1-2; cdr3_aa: CASSQEGGDGYTF; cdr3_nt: TGTGCCAGCAGCCAAGAGGGAGGGGATGGCTACACCTTC
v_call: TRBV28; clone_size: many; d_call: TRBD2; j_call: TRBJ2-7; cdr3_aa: CASRASGGAYEQYF; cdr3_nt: TGTGCCAGCAGGGCTAGCGGGGGGGCCTACGAGCAGTACTTC
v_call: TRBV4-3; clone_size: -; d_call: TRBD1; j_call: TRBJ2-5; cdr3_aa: CASSQSAQGEETQYF; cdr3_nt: TGCGCCAGCAGCCAATCGGCACAGGGGGAAGAGACCCAGTACTTC
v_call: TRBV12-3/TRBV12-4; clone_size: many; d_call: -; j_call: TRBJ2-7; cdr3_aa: CASSIGNRYEQYF; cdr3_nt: TGTGCCAGCAGCATCGGGAATAGGTACGAGCAGTACTTC
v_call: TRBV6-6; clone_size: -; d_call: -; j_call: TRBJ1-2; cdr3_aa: CASSDERGAYGYTF; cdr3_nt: TGTGCCAGCAGTGACGAGAGGGGAGCCTATGGCTACACCTTC
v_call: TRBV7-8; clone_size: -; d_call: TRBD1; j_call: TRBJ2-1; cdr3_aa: CANSRRGQVYNEQFF; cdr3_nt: TGTGCCAACAGCCGTCGCGGACAGGTCTACAATGAGCAGTTCTTC
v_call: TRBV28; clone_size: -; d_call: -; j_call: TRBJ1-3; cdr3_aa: CAGSLRYDDSGSGNTIYF; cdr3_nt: TGTGCCGGCAGTTTACGTTATGACGACAGCGGCTCTGGAAACACCATATATTTT
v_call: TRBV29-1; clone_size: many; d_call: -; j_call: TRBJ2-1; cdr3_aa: CSVGIERGANEQFF; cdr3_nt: TGCAGCGTTGGAATCGAAAGGGGGGCAAATGAGCAGTTCTTC
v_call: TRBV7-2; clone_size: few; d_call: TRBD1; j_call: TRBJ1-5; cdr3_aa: CASSLVRGQGWAQPQHF; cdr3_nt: TGTGCCAGCAGCTTAGTACGGGGACAGGGGTGGGCTCAGCCCCAGCATTTT
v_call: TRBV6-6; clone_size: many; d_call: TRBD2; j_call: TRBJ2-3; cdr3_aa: CASSLLAATDTQYF; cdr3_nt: TGTGCCAGCAGTCTCCTAGCGGCGACAGATACGCAGTATTTT
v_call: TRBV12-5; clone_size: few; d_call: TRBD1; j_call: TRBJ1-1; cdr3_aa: CASGLGQGANTEAFF; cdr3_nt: TGTGCTAGTGGTTTGGGACAGGGGGCTAACACTGAAGCTTTCTTT
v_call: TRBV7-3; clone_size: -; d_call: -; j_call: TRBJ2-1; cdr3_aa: CASSLTTGTYNEQFF; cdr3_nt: TGTGCCAGCAGCTTAACCACCGGGACCTACAATGAGCAGTTCTTC
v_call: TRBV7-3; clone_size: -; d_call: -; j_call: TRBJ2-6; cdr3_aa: CASSLSGGSGANALTF; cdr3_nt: TGTGCCAGCAGCTTATCTGGGGGCTCCGGGGCCAACGCCCTGACTTTC
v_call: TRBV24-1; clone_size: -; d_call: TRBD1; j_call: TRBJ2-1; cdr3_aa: CATSAPGQGADNEQFF; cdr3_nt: TGTGCCACCAGTGCCCCGGGACAGGGGGCGGACAATGAGCAGTTCTTC
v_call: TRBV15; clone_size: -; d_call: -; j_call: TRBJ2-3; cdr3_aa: CATSSLGAGTDTQYF; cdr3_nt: TGTGCCACCAGCAGTCTGGGGGCGGGCACAGATACGCAGTATTTT
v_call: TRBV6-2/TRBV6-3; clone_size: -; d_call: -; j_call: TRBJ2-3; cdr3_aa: CASTRPTAGGDTQYF; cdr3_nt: TGTGCCAGCACCCGTCCGACCGCCGGGGGAGATACGCAGTATTTT
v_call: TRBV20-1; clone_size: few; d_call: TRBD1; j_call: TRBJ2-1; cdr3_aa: CSARDRRTGPNEQFF; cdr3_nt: TGCAGTGCTAGAGATCGAAGGACAGGGCCGAATGAGCAGTTCTTC
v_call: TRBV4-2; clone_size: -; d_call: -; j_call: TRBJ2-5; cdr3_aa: CASSRAPGEETQYF; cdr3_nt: TGTGCCAGCAGCCGAGCCCCAGGGGAAGAGACCCAGTACTTC